This T cell receptor beta chain was obtained from a study of vaccination and CD4 T cells after COVID-19. Study details: Overlapping spike pools from SARS-CoV-2 and HCoV-NL63, HCoV-OC43 and HCoV-229E served as culture stimuli.

Described treatment: approximately nine-day PBMC culture with coronavirus spike peptide pools or control peptides (ViraFEST assay). V lost 7 bases and J lost 2, with 12 bases in between. This CDR3 contains 13 residues. CDR1 and CDR2 (germline): MDHEN, SYDVKM. With respect to this clonotype: The antigen is not known.

The study sequenced cultured CD4+ T cell DNA using the Oncomine TCR Beta short-read assay. MiXCR, run by TCRdb on the PCR reads, gives a single entry per CDR3 protein. The table has 20,000 or so distinct CDR3 sequences, 56% seen once. Sequencing was performed on CD4+ T cells from blood, cultured in vitro. The TCR sequence derives from a human donor who had recovered from COVID-19. The chain links TRBV28 to TRBJ2-7; tentatively, D is TRBD1 (6 bases). The CDR3 loop is CASTGRGPYEQYF. The CDR3 DNA sequence: TGTGCCAGCACCGGCAGGGGACCCTACGAGCAGTACTTC.